The 15 T cell receptor beta chains presented below share a single source sample, sequenced in a study of somatic mutations in cytotoxic T cells in rheumatoid arthritis. Assay: immunoSEQ multiplex PCR; the TCRdb copy retains only in-frame clones and omits some. Among roughly 15,000 clones, 70% to 85% were seen once, and the ten largest hold roughly a fifth. Sequenced: CD8+ T cells sorted from blood. The receptors were gathered from an adult with rheumatoid arthritis.

This chain connects TRBV10-1 to TRBJ2-2, with 13 bases aligning to TRBD2. With 6 bases clipped from V and 7 bases from J, the junction kept 5 bases outside the gene matches. Germline CDR1 reads WNHNN; CDR2 reads SYGVQD (reference sequence). The CDR3 has 15 residues. The CDR3 bases are TGCGCCAGCAGCTCCGGACTAGCGGGGGTCGGGGAGCTGTTTTTT. Its protein product is CASSSGLAGVGELFF.

The chain couples TRBV5-6 to TRBJ1-3; no definite D call. This CDR3 spans 15 amino acids. V was trimmed by 3 bases and J by 2 bases, leaving 12 bases between them. Germline V CDR1 and CDR2: SGHDT, YYEEEE. CDR3 in amino acids: CASSSGRRTGNTIYF. CDR3 DNA sequence: TGTGCCAGCAGCTCCGGGAGAAGGACTGGAAACACCATATATTTT.

This chain connects TRBV15 to TRBJ2-1; possibly TRBD1 or TRBD2 for D (5 bases each). Germline V gene data show CDR1 as LNHNV and CDR2 as YYDKDF (reference sequence). V lost 3 bases to trimming and J lost 1 base, with 10 bases between them. The CDR3 is 15 residues long. CDR3 protein: CATSRGRESYNEQFF. The DNA of the CDR3 is TGTGCCACCAGCAGGGGCAGGGAGTCCTACAATGAGCAGTTCTTC.

This clone was picked up one time. The CDR3 region has the DNA TGTGCCAGCCGACAGGGAGGGGACACAGATACGCAGTATTTT. This codes for CASRQGGDTDTQYF. This chain connects TRBV6-4 to TRBJ2-3; tentatively, D is TRBD1 or TRBD2 (7 bases each). The germline V gene encodes CDR1 MRHNA and CDR2 SNTAGT. Trimming stripped 8 bases from V and 2 bases from J, with 14 bases between. This CDR3 region has 14 residues.

The chain uses TRBV5-1 and TRBJ1-1; 8 nucleotides agree with TRBD1. Germline CDR1 and CDR2: SGHRS and YFSETQ. The junction had 1 base not matched to a gene; V was cut back by 5 bases and J by 1 base. The CDR3 totals 13 residues. The CDR3 is CASRDRANTEAFF. CDR3 bases: TGCGCCAGCAGGGACAGGGCGAACACTGAAGCTTTCTTT.

CDR3 loop: CASSLVGGRGASYNEQFF. The CDR3 region has the DNA TGTGCCAGCAGCCTCGTGGGCGGGCGGGGGGCCTCCTACAATGAGCAGTTCTTC. The genes are TRBV7-9 and TRBJ2-1, with 8 bases aligning to TRBD2. This CDR3 has 18 residues. V shed 5 bases and J 0 bases; nucleotides not matched to a gene: 12. The V gene's germline CDR1 is SEHNR and CDR2 FQNEAQ (reference sequence).

This chain links TRBV13 with TRBJ1-2, with D perhaps matching TRBD1 (5 bases). Germline values: CDR1 PRHDT, CDR2 FYEKMQ (reference sequence). Trimming cost V 4 bases and J 4 bases, with 13 bases left between them. The CDR3 totals 14 residues. CDR3 sequence: CASSSGRTLYGYTF. CDR3 nucleotide sequence: TGTGCCAGCAGCTCGGGACGGACGCTCTATGGCTACACCTTC.

V gene TRBV11-3 combines with J gene TRBJ2-7; D uncertain. Germline lookup yields CDR1 SGHNT and CDR2 YENEEA. The CDR3 runs to 11 residues. V was trimmed by 3 bases and J by 0 bases, leaving 0 bases between them. The CDR3 region has the DNA TGTGCCAGCAGCTTCTCCTACGAGCAGTACTTC. Protein product: CASSFSYEQYF.

V usage is TRBV5-6 and J usage is TRBJ2-3; 8 bases agree with TRBD2. V shed 1 base and J 5 bases; nucleotides not matched to a gene: 9. The CDR3 runs 16 residues. CDR1 is SGHDT and CDR2 is YYEEEE in the germline V gene. In DNA, the CDR3 is TGTGCCAGCAGCTTGAATCCGGGAGGGGCGCTAGATACGCAGTATTTT. Protein: CASSLNPGGALDTQYF.

The chain combines TRBV4-1 with TRBJ2-1, with 12 nucleotides matching TRBD2. The CDR3 is 15 amino acids. V gave up 3 bases and J gave up 6 bases; unmatched junction bases: 3. The germline V gene has CDR1 MGHRA and CDR2 YSYEKL. Here the CDR3 DNA reads TGCGCCAGCAGCCAGACTAGCGGGAGAGGCAATGAGCAGTTCTTC. It encodes CASSQTSGRGNEQFF.

The gene calls are TRBV6-5 and TRBJ2-5, with D perhaps TRBD2 (6 bases). This CDR3 region has 13 residues. V lost 7 bases, J lost 3 bases, and 12 bases lay in between. Germline loops: CDR1 MNHEY, CDR2 SVGAGI. DNA of the CDR3: TGTGCCAGCACCCAGGGAGGAGAAGAGACCCAGTACTTC. Translation: CASTQGGEETQYF.

The chain uses TRBV6-1 and TRBJ2-1, with 7 bases lining up with TRBD2. J was trimmed by 12 bases and V by 7 bases; bases with no gene match: 3. The CDR3 is 10 residues long. Germline lookup yields CDR1 MNHNS and CDR2 SASEGT. The CDR3 region has the DNA TGTGCCAGCAACGGGGGGTGGCAGTTCTTC. Translated, it gives CASNGGWQFF.

J is TRBJ1-1 and V is TRBV5-6; no reliable D call. V was pared by 4 bases and J by 5 bases, with 9 bases between. CDR1 and CDR2 from the germline V gene are SGHDT and YYEEEE. This CDR3 region has 12 residues. The CDR3 bases are TGTGCCAGCAGCCCAGATGGGACTGAAGCTTTCTTT. Translated, it gives CASSPDGTEAFF.

The chain joins TRBV7-6 to TRBJ2-1, with 8 nucleotides matching TRBD1. From germline, CDR1 is SGHVS and CDR2 FNYEAQ. Trimming took 4 bases from V and 15 from J; bases not matched to a gene: 11. CDR3 size: 13 residues. The CDR3 DNA reads TGTGCCAGCAGCTCATCCCCGACAGGGGATACGTTCTTC. Translated: CASSSSPTGDTFF. Full variable domain (missing parts from reference TRBV7-6 and TRBJ2-1): GAGVSQSPRYKVTKRGQDVALRCDPISGHVSLYWYRQALGQGPEFLTYFNYEAQQDKSGLPNDRFSAERPEGSISTLTIQRTEQRDSAMYRCASSSSPTGDTFFGPGTRLTVL.

The rearrangement uses TRBV28 and TRBJ2-2, with TRBD1 as a possible D gene (6 bases). V was shortened by 3 bases and J by 2 bases, with 10 bases between the two germline ends. The length of the CDR3 is 15 residues. Germline V gene lookup returns CDR1 MDHEN and CDR2 SYDVKM. The CDR3 sequence: CASSFRGPNTGELFF. CDR3 DNA: TGTGCCAGCAGTTTCAGGGGCCCTAACACCGGGGAGCTGTTTTTT.